Following are 5 T cell receptor beta chains from one sample sequenced in a study of blood T cell repertoires in COVID-19. Libraries were prepared by immunoSEQ multiplex PCR; TCRdb keeps only in-frame clonotypes and omits some of them. In the table there are hundreds of thousands of clones, approximately 92% of which are singletons. Sequenced: PBMCs or T cells enriched from blood (not recorded which). Every receptor here comes from a young woman who had recovered from COVID-19.

This rearrangement joins TRBV4-2 to TRBJ2-5; 8 nucleotides align to TRBD2. V gave up 0 bases and J gave up 5 bases; unmatched junction bases: 5. The CDR3 extends over 15 amino acids. Per germline, CDR1 LGHNA and CDR2 YNFKEQ. The CDR3 loop reads CASSQDEAGAETQYF. DNA for the CDR3: TGTGCCAGCAGCCAAGATGAAGCGGGGGCGGAGACCCAGTACTTC.

V and J are TRBV6-5 and TRBJ1-6; perhaps TRBD1 as D (6 bases). CDR1 MNHEY and CDR2 SVGAGI come from the germline V gene. The CDR3 loop spans 15 amino acids. Trimming took off 2 bases at V and 9 bases at J, with 14 bases between the two ends. The chain's CDR3 is CASSYRGRGSSPLHF. The CDR3, as DNA: TGTGCCAGCAGTTACCGGGGCAGGGGATCTTCACCCCTCCACTTT.

The chain recombines TRBV25-1 with TRBJ1-1; D gene unclear. The CDR3 is made up of 12 amino acids. Trimming pared 10 bases from V and 4 bases from J, leaving 13 bases between. Germline V gives CDR1 MGHDK, CDR2 SYGVNS. CDR3 sequence: CATSGLTTEAFF. The CDR3 DNA is TGTGCCACCTCGGGTCTGACCACTGAAGCTTTCTTT.

DNA of the CDR3: TGTGCCACTAAGACTAGCCCGGGCACAGATACGCAGTATTTT. Amino acid sequence: CATKTSPGTDTQYF. This chain links TRBV3-1 (or the pseudogene TRBV3-2) with TRBJ2-3; TRBD2 matches at 7 bases. CDR3 size: 14 residues. V trimming: 10 bases; J trimming: 1 base; junction bases outside the gene matches: 8. The germline CDR1 and CDR2 sequences are LGHDT and YNNKEL (reference sequence).

This clone is a singleton in its sample. V gene TRBV6-5 combines with J gene TRBJ2-7; D remains ambiguous. Germline V gene sequence: CDR1 MNHEY, CDR2 SVGAGI. V lost 0 bases, J lost 9 bases, and 15 bases lay in between. The CDR3 length is 14 residues. CDR3 sequence reads: CASSYSGLGSRQYF. The CDR3 DNA reads TGTGCCAGCAGTTACTCCGGGTTGGGTAGCCGGCAGTACTTC.